These 2 T cell receptor beta chains originate from one sample sequenced in a study of T-cell memory formation after mild COVID-19. From the 5' RACE reads, TCRdb called clonotypes with MiXCR, one entry per CDR3 protein. The sample carries about 320,000 distinct CDR3 sequences, roughly an eighth recorded once. Specimen: PBMCs or a T cell subset sorted from them (not recorded which). Receptor source: a man aged 18 to 30 who had mild COVID-19 (a few samples of this study predate the infection). Cell type and time point are not known.

V and J are TRBV29-1 and TRBJ1-1; D unresolved. The V end was cut by 5 bases, the J end by 0 bases, with 10 bases between. Germline CDR1 reads SQVTM; CDR2 reads ANQGSEA. The CDR3 length is 13 residues. The CDR3 reads CSVLDSMNTEAFF. CDR3 DNA sequence: TGCAGCGTTCTGGATTCTATGAACACTGAAGCTTTCTTT.

The rearrangement uses TRBV4-3 and TRBJ2-3, with 11 bases aligning to TRBD2. CDR3 length equals 19 residues. Germline V gene sequence: CDR1 LGHNA, CDR2 YSLEER. The junction had 8 bases not matched to a gene; V was cut back by 0 bases and J by 0 bases. DNA of the CDR3: TGCGCCAGCAGCCAAGATATGCTAGCGGGGGGCCCTAGCACAGATACGCAGTATTTT. Amino acid sequence: CASSQDMLAGGPSTDTQYF.